This TCR beta chain was sequenced during a study of T cells after yellow fever vaccination. This clonotype was seen a handful of times. The CDR3 extends over 15 amino acids. Looked up from germline, CDR1 is SGHTA and CDR2 is FQGNSA. V dropped 7 bases and J dropped 2 bases, with 17 bases sitting between them. TCRdb called the 5' RACE reads again in MiXCR, with one record for every CDR3 protein. The sample has 310,000 or so distinct CDR3 sequences; around 7% are singletons. The chain recombines TRBV7-2 with TRBJ2-5, with TRBD1 as a possible D gene (6 bases). The starting material was PBMCs, obtained roughly 47 days after the first yellow fever vaccination. This clonotype was obtained from a man aged 18 to 35 who received the YFV17D yellow fever vaccine. Written as DNA, the CDR3 is TGTGCCAGCACCTCTCACCCCGGGACACAAGAGACCCAGTACTTC. It is translated as CASTSHPGTQETQYF.